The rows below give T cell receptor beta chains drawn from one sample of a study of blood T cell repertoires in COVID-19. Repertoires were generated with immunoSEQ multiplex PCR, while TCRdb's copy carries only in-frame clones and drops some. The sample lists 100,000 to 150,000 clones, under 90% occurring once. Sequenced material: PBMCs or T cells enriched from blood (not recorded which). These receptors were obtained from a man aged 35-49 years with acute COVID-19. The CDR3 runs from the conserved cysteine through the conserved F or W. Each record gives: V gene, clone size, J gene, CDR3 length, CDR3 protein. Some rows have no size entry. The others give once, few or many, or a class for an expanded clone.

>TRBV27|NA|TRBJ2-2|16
CASSLKPGANTGELFF
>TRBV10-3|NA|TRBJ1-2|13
CAISEGNYRDYTF
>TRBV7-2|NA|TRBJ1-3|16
CASSGSGDNSGNTIYF
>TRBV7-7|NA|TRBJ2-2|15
CASSPGRLHTGELFF
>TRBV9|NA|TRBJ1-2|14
CASSVGGQGSGYTF
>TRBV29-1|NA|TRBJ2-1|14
CSVEAHRVHNEQFF
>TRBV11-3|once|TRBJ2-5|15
CASSPSLAGPETQYF
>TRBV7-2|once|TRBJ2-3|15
CASSSAPGGTNTQYF
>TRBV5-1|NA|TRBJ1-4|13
CASSAQGHEKLFF
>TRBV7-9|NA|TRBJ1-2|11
CASSNSRDYTF
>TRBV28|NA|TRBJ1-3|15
CASRFSETGMHTIYF
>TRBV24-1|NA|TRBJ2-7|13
CATSDSGRGEQYF
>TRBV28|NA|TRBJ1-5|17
CASRIGTANPRNQPQHF
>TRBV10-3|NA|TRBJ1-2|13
CAISGGQGYGYTF
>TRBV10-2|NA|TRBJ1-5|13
CASSVDRYQPQHF
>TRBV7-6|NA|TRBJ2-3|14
CASSRQEVTDTQYF
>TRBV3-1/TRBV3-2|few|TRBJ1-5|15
CASSLGGQRDQPQHF
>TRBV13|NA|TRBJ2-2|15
CASRAFGRDTGELFF
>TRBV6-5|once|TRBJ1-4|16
CASSWDRGSPNEKLFF
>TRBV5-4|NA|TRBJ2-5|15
CASSLEATGGETQYF
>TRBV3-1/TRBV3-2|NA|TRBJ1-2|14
CASSQEDRSYGYTF
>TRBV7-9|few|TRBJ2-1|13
CASSQAGEDEQFF
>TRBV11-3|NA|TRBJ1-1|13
CASSLGGGREAFF
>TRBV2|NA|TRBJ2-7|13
CASSDNQFNEQYF
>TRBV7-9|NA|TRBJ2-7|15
CASSSRTSGRVEQYF
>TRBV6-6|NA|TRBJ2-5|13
CASSYNEQETQYF
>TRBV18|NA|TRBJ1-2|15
CASSPVLAGSYGYTF
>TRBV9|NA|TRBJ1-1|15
CASSLTGGAVTEAFF
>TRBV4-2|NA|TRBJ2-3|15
CASSPQAGSTDTQYF